This is a list of T cell receptor beta chains from one sample in a study of T cells after posttransplantation cyclophosphamide. Clones were sequenced by immunoSEQ multiplex PCR, and TCRdb holds only the in-frame ones, with some missing. Sampling found about 12,000 clones, none seen once. The sequencing sample was made of PBMCs. The receptors here all came from a woman aged 40 to 49 in good health, CMV-negative, and a related stem cell transplant donor. CDR3s include the opening cysteine and the closing phenylalanine or tryptophan. The order of the fields is J gene, V gene, clone size, D gene, CDR3 protein, CDR3 DNA. The D gene is left open where the match is weak. Size is stated for part of the rows, as once, few or many counts, or as a class when the clone is expanded.

TRBJ2-2 | TRBV7-2 | many | TRBD2 | CASSLAGTSESTGELFF | TGTGCCAGCAGCTTAGCCGGGACTAGCGAAAGCACCGGGGAGCTGTTTTTT
TRBJ2-7 | TRBV19 | many | TRBD2 | CASSPPPLAGGQGTYEQYF | TGTGCCAGTAGCCCTCCACCCTTAGCGGGGGGGCAGGGAACCTACGAGCAGTACTTC
TRBJ1-4 | TRBV7-7 | many | TRBD1 | CASSSGTGRNEKLFF | TGTGCCAGCAGCTCCGGGACAGGGAGGAATGAAAAACTGTTTTTT
TRBJ2-7 | TRBV6-1 | many | TRBD1 | CASSEGRRGQGATYEQYF | TGTGCCAGCAGTGAAGGTCGTCGGGGCCAGGGGGCTACTTACGAGCAGTACTTC
TRBJ2-1 | TRBV6-2/TRBV6-3 | many | NA | CASCWKSGYNEQFF | TGTGCCAGCTGTTGGAAGAGCGGATACAATGAGCAGTTCTTC
TRBJ2-5 | TRBV12-3/TRBV12-4 | NA | TRBD2 | CASSSPTERGGGTQYF | TGTGCCAGCAGTTCACCCACCGAGCGGGGGGGTGGGACCCAGTACTTC
TRBJ2-3 | TRBV28 | NA | NA | CANSGRGGRTDTQYF | TGTGCCAACTCTGGTAGGGGAGGCCGCACAGATACGCAGTATTTT
TRBJ2-7 | TRBV5-6 | many | TRBD2 | CASSRTSGLSYEQYF | TGTGCCAGCAGCAGGACTAGCGGTCTTTCCTACGAGCAGTACTTC
TRBJ1-1 | TRBV2 | many | NA | CASSVWQGSTEAFF | TGTGCCAGCAGTGTGTGGCAGGGGAGCACTGAAGCTTTCTTT
TRBJ1-3 | TRBV11-2 | many | NA | CASSLRWGSNSGNTIYF | TGTGCCAGCAGCTTAAGGTGGGGCTCAAACTCTGGAAACACCATATATTTT
TRBJ2-3 | TRBV27 | many | NA | CASSPTGPSTDTQYF | TGTGCCAGCAGCCCAACCGGTCCCAGCACAGATACGCAGTATTTT
TRBJ1-3 | TRBV6-1 | medium-sized | NA | CASSAVGGDSGNTIYF | TGTGCCAGCAGTGCGGTCGGAGGGGACTCGGGAAACACCATATATTTT
TRBJ1-6 | TRBV7-2 | NA | NA | CASSPHVGQGDNSPLHF | TGTGCCAGCAGCCCCCATGTTGGGCAGGGTGATAATTCACCCCTCCACTTT
TRBJ2-2 | TRBV12-3/TRBV12-4 | many | NA | CASSQDSLGHYTGELFF | TGTGCCAGCAGCCAAGATTCATTGGGGCATTACACCGGGGAGCTGTTTTTT
TRBJ1-2 | TRBV28 | many | NA | CASSRLGGAVGGYGYTF | TGTGCCAGCAGTCGGCTTGGAGGGGCAGTCGGGGGCTATGGCTACACCTTC
TRBJ1-3 | TRBV29-1 | many | NA | CSAFAGNTIYF | TGCAGCGCATTTGCTGGAAACACCATATATTTT